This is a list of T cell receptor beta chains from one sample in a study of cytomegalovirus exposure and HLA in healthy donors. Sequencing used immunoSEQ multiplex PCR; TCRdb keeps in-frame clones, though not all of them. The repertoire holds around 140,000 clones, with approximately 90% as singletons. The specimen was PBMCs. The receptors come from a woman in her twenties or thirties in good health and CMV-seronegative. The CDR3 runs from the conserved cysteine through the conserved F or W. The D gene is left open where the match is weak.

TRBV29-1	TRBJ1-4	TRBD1	CSARTGNEKLFF
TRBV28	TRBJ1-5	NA	CASRSFLGGNQPQHF
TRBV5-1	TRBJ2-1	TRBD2	CASSLAGGLLLNEQFF
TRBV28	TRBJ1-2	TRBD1	CASSSRTGRIDGYTF
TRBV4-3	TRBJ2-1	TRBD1	CASSQDGTGVNEQFF
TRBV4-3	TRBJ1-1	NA	CASSQDAGARNTEAFF
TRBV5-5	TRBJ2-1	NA	CASSFGQQIYNEQFF
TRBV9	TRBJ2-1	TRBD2	CASSVASGSFDEQFF
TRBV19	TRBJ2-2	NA	CASSIGAVLTGELFF
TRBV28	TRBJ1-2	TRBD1	CASSLYAGQGAYGYTF